This note documents a single T cell receptor beta chain sequence. The source of the sample is a study of T-cell memory formation after mild COVID-19. Study information: Largely donor-specific TCR clusters were found.

The CDR3 runs 15 residues. Germline CDR1 reads SNHLY; CDR2 reads FYNNEI. Trimming stripped 7 bases from V and 7 bases from J, with 20 bases between. TCRdb reprocessed the 5' RACE reads with MiXCR, giving one entry per CDR3 protein. In the table there are more than 250,000 distinct CDR3 sequences, around 15% of which are singletons. The clonotype was recovered from a young man who had mild COVID-19 (a few samples of this study predate the infection). Cell type and time point are not known. Input material: PBMCs or a T cell subset sorted from them (not recorded which). This chain connects TRBV2 to TRBJ2-1; no firm D call. The CDR3 sequence: CASKMAKAHGNEQFF. In nucleotides, the CDR3 is TGTGCCAGCAAGATGGCCAAGGCCCATGGGAATGAGCAGTTCTTC.